The text below deals with one T cell receptor (beta chain). The germline gives CDR1 SGHKS, CDR2 YYEKEE (reference sequence). V shed 1 base and J shed 0 bases, with 8 bases lying between them. The CDR3 has 15 residues. The table came from immunoSEQ multiplex PCR; TCRdb's copy has only in-frame clones and leaves some out. This table holds around 130,000 clones, approximately 80% found once. This sample was taken from a study of blood T cell repertoires in COVID-19. In the study overall: The origin of the acute and convalescent COVID-19 samples was the United States, Italy and Spain. Sources were T cells, B-cell-depleted T cells, or PBMCs; the material itself was cDNA or gDNA.

Input material: peripheral blood. The chain uses TRBV5-5 and TRBJ1-3; no firm D call. The source of this sequence is an older man with acute or convalescent COVID-19. The CDR3 reads CASSLNGLSGNTIYF. For the CDR3, the DNA is TGTGCCAGCAGCTTGAACGGACTCTCTGGAAACACCATATATTTT.